These 7 T cell receptor beta chains came from one sample sequenced in a study of tumor and adjacent non-tumor tissue in lung cancer. Three rounds of nested PCR, following a modified ARM-PCR protocol, produced the TCRbeta library. One entry per CDR3 protein results from TCRdb running MiXCR on the multiplex PCR reads. The table records 90,000 to 100,000 distinct CDR3 sequences, less than 85% of them present only once. This sample's RNA came from whole unsorted tissue. More than 3 cm separated this lung sample from the edge of the tumor. Sequencing used distant non-tumor lung tissue. The receptors here all came from a man aged 60-69 years with small cell lung cancer.

This clonotype was counted only a few times. This chain connects TRBV6-5 to TRBJ1-5, with a tentative D call TRBD1 (6 bases). The ends were cut back, 2 bases at V and 1 base at J, with 9 bases in the middle. This CDR3 is 15 amino acids long. The V gene's germline CDR1 is MNHEY and CDR2 SVGAGI. The CDR3 nucleotides are TGTGCCAGCAGTTACCTACAGGGAAGCAATCAGCCCCAGCATTTT. Translation: CASSYLQGSNQPQHF.

This clonotype showed up just a few times. The gene calls are TRBV20-1 and TRBJ2-1; no clear D. V lost 0 bases and J 5 bases, leaving 14 bases between the germline ends. CDR1 is DFQATT, CDR2 SNEGSKA, per germline (reference sequence). The CDR3 totals 15 residues. The CDR3 coding sequence is TGCAGTGCTAGAGACGGGTGGGCAATTGACAATGAGCAGTTCTTC. Protein product: CSARDGWAIDNEQFF.

With respect to this clonotype: Here the CDR3 omits its conserved ending phenylalanine or tryptophan, so a read error is the likely source. The chain is built from TRBV20-1 and TRBJ2-3, with 7 bases fitting TRBD2. The CDR3 consists of 20 residues. Germline CDR1 reads DFQATT; CDR2 reads SNEGSKA (reference sequence). After removal of 1 base from V and 0 bases from J, the junction contained 19 bases not matched to a gene. The DNA of the CDR3 is TGCAGTGCTAGAGCTGGCACGGGGAGACTAGCAGACATTAGCACAGATACGCAGTATTAT. Protein: CSARAGTGRLADISTDTQYY.

V usage is TRBV5-1 and J usage is TRBJ2-7; TRBD1 might be the D (6 bases). V gave up 0 bases and J gave up 9 bases, with 19 bases separating them. Germline V CDR1 and CDR2: SGHRS, YFSETQ. This CDR3 is 15 amino acids long. In nucleotides, the CDR3 is TGCGCCAGCAGCTTGGCCTATGGGGGCGCGGTTCCGCAGTACGTC. It yields the protein CASSLAYGGAVPQYV.

In regard to this clonotype: It may be a read error: a sequence one base away is much more abundant. The J gene is TRBJ2-1, the V gene TRBV5-1, with unresolved D. This CDR3 has 15 amino acids. The V gene's germline CDR1 is SGHRS and CDR2 YFSETQ. CDR3 nucleotides: TGCGCCAGCAACTTGGCCGGAGTTTCTCACAATGAGCAGTTCTTC. It encodes CASNLAGVSHNEQFF.

For this clonotype: A read error may be the cause here, since a much bigger clone is one base away. The rearrangement links TRBV5-1 to TRBJ2-7, with D uncertain. The CDR3 has 13 residues. Germline V gene data show CDR1 as SGHRS and CDR2 as YFSETQ. This CDR3 is CANSLSTEYEQYV. CDR3 coding DNA: TGCGCCAACAGCTTGTCTACCGAATACGAGCAGTACGTC.

Comments on this clonotype: An end of the junction differs from the germline gene, which may be a read error. The rearrangement joins TRBV11-3 to TRBJ2-2; D may be TRBD1 (5 bases). Per germline, CDR1 SGHNT and CDR2 YENEEA. CDR3 length: 15 residues. CDR3 residues: CASSLLASDTRELFF. DNA of the CDR3: TGTGCCAGCAGCTTACTGGCTTCGGACACCCGGGAGCTGTTTTTT.